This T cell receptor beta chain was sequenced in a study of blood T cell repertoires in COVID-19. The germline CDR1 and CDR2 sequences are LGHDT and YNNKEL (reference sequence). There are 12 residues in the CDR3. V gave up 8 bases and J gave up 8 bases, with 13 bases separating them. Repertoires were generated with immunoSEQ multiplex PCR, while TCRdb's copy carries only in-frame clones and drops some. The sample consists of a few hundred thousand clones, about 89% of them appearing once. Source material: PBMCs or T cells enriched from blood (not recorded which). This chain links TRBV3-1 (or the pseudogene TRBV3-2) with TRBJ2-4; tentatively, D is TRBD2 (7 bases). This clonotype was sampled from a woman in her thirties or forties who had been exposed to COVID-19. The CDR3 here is CASPGGADIQYF. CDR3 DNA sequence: TGTGCCAGCCCTGGGGGGGCCGACATTCAGTACTTC.